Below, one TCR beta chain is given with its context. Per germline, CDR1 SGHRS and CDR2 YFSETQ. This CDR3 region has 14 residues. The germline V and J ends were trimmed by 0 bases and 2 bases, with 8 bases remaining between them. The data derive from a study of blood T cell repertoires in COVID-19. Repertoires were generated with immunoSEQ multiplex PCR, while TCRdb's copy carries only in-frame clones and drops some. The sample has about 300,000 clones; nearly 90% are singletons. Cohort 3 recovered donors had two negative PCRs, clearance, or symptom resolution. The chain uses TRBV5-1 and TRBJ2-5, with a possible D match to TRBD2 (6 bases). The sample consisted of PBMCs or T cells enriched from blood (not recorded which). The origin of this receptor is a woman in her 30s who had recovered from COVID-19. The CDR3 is CASSLGRDQETQYF. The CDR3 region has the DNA TGCGCCAGCAGCTTGGGGCGGGATCAAGAGACCCAGTACTTC.